This is a list of T cell receptor beta chains from one sample in a study of cytomegalovirus exposure and HLA in healthy donors. Clones were sequenced by immunoSEQ multiplex PCR, and TCRdb holds only the in-frame ones, with some missing. Among 150,000 or so clones, roughly four fifths were seen once, and the ten largest hold 1.5% to 2%. The sample was PBMCs. The receptor set was obtained from a female donor in good health and CMV-seronegative. Each CDR3 is given with its conserved first and last residue. Each record gives: clone size, V gene, D gene, J gene, CDR3 DNA, CDR3 protein. D genes are given only for firm matches. Only part of the rows carry a size: once, few, many, or a class if the clone is expanded.

>-|TRBV2|TRBD2|TRBJ2-1
TGTGCCAGCAAAGGGACTAGCGGCTACAATGAGCAGTTCTTC
CASKGTSGYNEQFF
>-|TRBV6-5|-|TRBJ2-2
TGTGCCAGCAGTTCCCCTACTAACACCGGGGAGCTGTTTTTT
CASSSPTNTGELFF
>-|TRBV27|-|TRBJ2-7
TGTGCCAGCATCCGTCTCTACGAGCAGTACTTC
CASIRLYEQYF
>-|TRBV6-5|-|TRBJ2-7
TGTGCCAGCAGCCCCAGGGGTTACGAGCAGTACTTC
CASSPRGYEQYF
>once|TRBV5-1|-|TRBJ2-5
TGCGCCAGCAGCCCCCCGGGTGAGACCCAGTACTTC
CASSPPGETQYF
>-|TRBV11-2|-|TRBJ2-1
TGTGCCAGCAGCTTAGGACTGAGCTCCTACAATGAGCAGTTCTTC
CASSLGLSSYNEQFF
>-|TRBV18|-|TRBJ1-1
TGTGCCAGCTCACCCCTTGCGGGGAACACTGAAGCTTTCTTT
CASSPLAGNTEAFF
>once|TRBV28|-|TRBJ2-7
TGTGCCAGCGCCTTAGAGGTAGCGGCGTCCTACGAGCAGTACTTC
CASALEVAASYEQYF
>few|TRBV11-2|-|TRBJ1-4
TGTGCCAGCGGGGCGGGGGCGGCCACTAATGAAAAACTGTTTTTT
CASGAGAATNEKLFF
>-|TRBV7-8|TRBD1|TRBJ1-6
TGTGCCAGCAGCCCCCGGGACAGGGTTGGGTCACCCCTCCACTTT
CASSPRDRVGSPLHF
>-|TRBV5-4|-|TRBJ2-2
TGTGCCAGCAGCCCGGACACTAACACCGGGGAGCTGTTTTTT
CASSPDTNTGELFF
>once|TRBV13|-|TRBJ2-3
TGTGCCAGCAGCTTAGGATACGACTGGGGGCAGGTCACAGATACGCAGTATTTT
CASSLGYDWGQVTDTQYF
>-|TRBV5-1|TRBD1|TRBJ1-2
TGCGCCAGCAGCTTCGGACAGGGGGCTGACTATGGCTACACCTTC
CASSFGQGADYGYTF
>few|TRBV7-9|-|TRBJ1-4
TGTGCCAGCAGCTTAGTGGGAGCGGCAACTAATGAAAAACTGTTTTTT
CASSLVGAATNEKLFF
>-|TRBV5-8|-|TRBJ1-4
TGTGCCAGCAGCCCCCCTGGAGGGTCGCAGGAAAAACTGTTTTTT
CASSPPGGSQEKLFF
>-|TRBV5-1|TRBD1|TRBJ1-1
TGCGCCAGCATCGCAATCGGGACAGGGCTCGTGAACACTGAAGCTTTCTTT
CASIAIGTGLVNTEAFF
>-|TRBV9|TRBD1|TRBJ1-3
TGTGCCAGCAGCGTAGGGGGGGACAGAGGAAACACCATATATTTT
CASSVGGDRGNTIYF
>-|TRBV14|TRBD2|TRBJ2-1
TGTGCCAGCAGCCAAGATGAGAGGACTAGCGGGGGAGGTGAGCAGTTCTTC
CASSQDERTSGGGEQFF
>-|TRBV5-6|-|TRBJ2-1
TGTGCCAGCAGCTTCGAGCGGGACAATGAGCAGTTCTTC
CASSFERDNEQFF
>-|TRBV6-5|-|TRBJ1-5
TGTGCCAGCAGTTACGGCACCTCTAGCAATCAGCCCCAGCATTTT
CASSYGTSSNQPQHF
>-|TRBV6-5|-|TRBJ1-1
TGTGCCAGCAGTTACTCTCGAGGGATGAACACTGAAGCTTTCTTT
CASSYSRGMNTEAFF
>-|TRBV6-5|TRBD2|TRBJ2-1
TGTGCCAGCAGTTACGAGGCTAGCGGGAGTCTGCATGAGCAGTTCTTC
CASSYEASGSLHEQFF
>-|TRBV9|-|TRBJ1-2
TGTGCCAGCAGCGTAGAGAGTGGTGGCTACACCTTC
CASSVESGGYTF
>few|TRBV7-9|-|TRBJ1-1
TGTGCCAGCAGCCTCTGGGGGCGGGGGACTGAAGCTTTCTTT
CASSLWGRGTEAFF
>-|TRBV6-6|TRBD2|TRBJ2-7
TGTGCCAGCAAGGGGCTGGGAGGGACCGCATACGAGCAGTACTTC
CASKGLGGTAYEQYF
>-|TRBV5-8|-|TRBJ2-1
TGTGCCAGCAGCTTGGAAGGGGCTCTCTTGCTCGATGAGCAGTTCTTC
CASSLEGALLLDEQFF
>-|TRBV5-6|-|TRBJ1-1
TGTGCCAGCAGCTTGTGGGTCGGGGGATCTACTGAAGCTTTCTTT
CASSLWVGGSTEAFF
>-|TRBV28|-|TRBJ1-2
TGTGCCAGCAGTTTAATGGGGGCACATGGCTACACCTTC
CASSLMGAHGYTF
>-|TRBV11-2|TRBD1|TRBJ2-7
TGTGCCAGCAGCGCCGGGACAGGACCCTACGAGCAGTACTTC
CASSAGTGPYEQYF
>-|TRBV7-9|-|TRBJ1-2
TGTGCCAGCAGCACAATAAGGACAGAAAGGGTCTATGGCTACACCTTC
CASSTIRTERVYGYTF
>-|TRBV28|TRBD1|TRBJ1-2
TGTGCCAGCAGTTCTTACCCCGGGACAGACTATGGCTACACCTTC
CASSSYPGTDYGYTF
>-|TRBV5-1|-|TRBJ2-7
TGCGCCAGCAGCCCCCCTAGGGCCTCAGGGAGGTACGAGCAGTACTTC
CASSPPRASGRYEQYF
>-|TRBV27|TRBD1|TRBJ2-7
TGTGCCAGTGGACAGGAGGATTCCTACGAGCAGTACTTC
CASGQEDSYEQYF
>-|TRBV5-1|-|TRBJ2-7
TGCGCCAGCAGCTTGGCGATCGGGGGGCCAAGGCGCGAGCAGTACTTC
CASSLAIGGPRREQYF
>-|TRBV6-1|-|TRBJ1-1
TGTGCCACCTCTCGTGATTGGGAGGCCACTGAAGCTTTCTTT
CATSRDWEATEAFF
>few|TRBV6-5|-|TRBJ1-2
TGTGCCAGCAGTTTCGGGGACTATGGCTACACCTTC
CASSFGDYGYTF
>-|TRBV30|-|TRBJ1-5
TGTGCCTGGAGTGTCAGGGATAATCAGCCCCAGCATTTT
CAWSVRDNQPQHF
>-|TRBV7-8|-|TRBJ1-4
TGTGCCAGCAGCTTAGCGGGGGAGGGGTTTACTAATGAAAAACTGTTTTTT
CASSLAGEGFTNEKLFF
>-|TRBV2|-|TRBJ2-7
TGTGCCAGCGGGGAGCGAGCCTCCTACGAGCAGTACTTC
CASGERASYEQYF
>-|TRBV2|TRBD2|TRBJ2-7
TGTGCCAGCAGAGACCCCGGGACTAGCGGTAACTACGAGCAGTACTTC
CASRDPGTSGNYEQYF
>-|TRBV6-1|-|TRBJ1-2
TGTGCCACGACATCTGAGGCGGGACCCCTCTATGGCTACACCTTC
CATTSEAGPLYGYTF
>-|TRBV5-1|-|TRBJ1-1
TGCGCCAGCAGCTTGGCACAACAAAGTGACACTGAAGCTTTCTTT
CASSLAQQSDTEAFF
>few|TRBV5-1|TRBD1|TRBJ2-1
TGCGCCAGCAGCTTGGGACAGGGTTACAATGAGCAGTTCTTC
CASSLGQGYNEQFF
>-|TRBV4-2|-|TRBJ2-7
TGTGCCAGCAGCCAAGCTACCTACGAGCAGTACTTC
CASSQATYEQYF
>-|TRBV10-3|TRBD1|TRBJ2-5
TGTGCCATCAGTGAAATACAGGGGGAGCAGTACTTC
CAISEIQGEQYF
>-|TRBV4-2|-|TRBJ2-5
TGTGCCAGCAGCCGGTCAGCGGGCGGGACCGAAGAGACCCAGTACTTC
CASSRSAGGTEETQYF
>-|TRBV28|TRBD1|TRBJ1-1
TGTGCCAGCAGTTTGGCAGACAGGGTTGATGAAGCTTTCTTT
CASSLADRVDEAFF
>-|TRBV2|-|TRBJ2-7
TGTGCCAGCAGTCTTACAGGGCACGAAACCTACGAGCAGTACTTC
CASSLTGHETYEQYF
>-|TRBV21-1|-|TRBJ2-7
TGTGCCAGCAGACTTGTCAGTGAGACAGCAGATTCGTACGAGCAGTACTTC
CASRLVSETADSYEQYF
>-|TRBV13|TRBD1|TRBJ1-2
TGTGCCAGCAGAATAGGGGGCTCCGGGGACTATGGCTACACCTTC
CASRIGGSGDYGYTF
>-|TRBV27|-|TRBJ1-2
TGTGCCAGCAGTTCTGGAGGGGTCTATGGCTACACCTTC
CASSSGGVYGYTF
>-|TRBV7-2|-|TRBJ2-7
TGTGCCAGCAGCTTATCATCCGTCTCAGACTCCCTTCGCTACGAGCAGTACTTC
CASSLSSVSDSLRYEQYF
>-|TRBV5-1|-|TRBJ1-2
TGCGCCAGCAGCTTTACAGTAGGGGTCTATGGCTACACCTTC
CASSFTVGVYGYTF
>-|TRBV27|TRBD2|TRBJ2-2
TGTGCCAGCAGAACTTCGGGACTAGCGGGAGAGTTGACCGGGGAGCTGTTTTTT
CASRTSGLAGELTGELFF
>-|TRBV19|TRBD1|TRBJ1-1
TGTGCCAGTACCCCGACGGACAGGACGAACACTGAAGCTTTCTTT
CASTPTDRTNTEAFF
>-|TRBV6-1|-|TRBJ2-5
TGTGCCAGCAGTGAAGCGCTAAGAGGACAGCCGAAAGAGACCCAGTACTTC
CASSEALRGQPKETQYF
>-|TRBV5-1|-|TRBJ2-5
TGCGCCAGCAGCTTGGACAGGTTCCAAGAGACCCAGTACTTC
CASSLDRFQETQYF